This T cell receptor (beta chain) was recorded in a study of blood T cells in healthy people across ages. Findings and caveats of the study: Naive T cell percentage showed a strong correlation with TCR beta diversity. Donor CMV infection status was unknown, possibly confounding age-related changes in expanded clonotypes.

Staff drew around 10 milliliters of peripheral blood from each donor. Each sample yielded at least 6 micrograms of PBMC total RNA. The use of a sample-barcoded 5' primer and a J-beta primer mix characterized a second PCR of roughly 6 to 11 cycles. One entry per CDR3 protein, called by TCRdb with MiXCR from the 5' RACE reads. In the table there are hundreds of thousands of distinct CDR3 sequences, over 20% of which are singletons. Note on this clonotype: Its cognate antigen is unknown.

Sample: blood. This receptor was taken from a man between 70 and 80 years old in good health.

The CDR3 DNA reads as TGTGCCAGCAGCGCGCCAACCGGGACTAGCCCCTACAATGAGCAGTTCTTC. This translates into CASSAPTGTSPYNEQFF. The chain is built from TRBV9 and TRBJ2-1; TRBD2 aligns across 9 bases. CDR1 is SGDLS and CDR2 is YYNGEE in the germline V gene. The CDR3 contains 17 residues. V lost 3 bases to trimming and J lost 2 bases; unmatched junction nucleotides: 9. The full variable domain, its missing parts supplied by reference TRBV9 and TRBJ2-1, is DSGVTQTPKHLITATGQRVTLRCSPRSGDLSVYWYQQSLDQGLQFLIQYYNGEERAKGNILERFSAQQFPDLHSELNLSSLELGDSALYFCASSAPTGTSPYNEQFFGPGTRLTVL.